Below are 9 T cell receptor beta chains sequenced from a single sample in a study of beta chain features in type 1 diabetes. Of the isolated RNA, all was reverse transcribed, and so the sequenced material was expressed TCRB transcripts. Libraries were prepared by immunoSEQ multiplex PCR; TCRdb keeps only in-frame clonotypes and omits some of them. In the table there are 350,000 to 450,000 clones, over 11% of which are singletons. Sequenced material: naive CD4+ T cells from blood. The receptor set was obtained from a man aged 25-45 years in good health.

This clone appeared a few times. The junction shows a germline mismatch at one end, possibly a read error. This chain connects TRBV19 to TRBJ2-4; TRBD2 might be the D (5 bases). Germline CDR1 LNHDA, CDR2 SQIVND (reference sequence). The CDR3 length is 16 residues. Written as DNA, the CDR3 is TGTGCCAGTAGTCCTCCGCCCGGACCAGTACCCCGGGGATTGGACTTC. Residues: CASSPPPGPVPRGLDF.

In its sample, this clone was seen a few times. CDR3 sequence (DNA): TGTGCCAGTAGGTCGTGGACTGAGACAGATACGCAGTATTTT. Translation gives CASRSWTETDTQYF. V gene TRBV19 combines with J gene TRBJ2-3; tentative D call: TRBD2 (5 bases). Germline V CDR1 and CDR2: LNHDA, SQIVND (reference sequence). The CDR3 has 14 residues. The V and J ends lost 6 bases and 3 bases respectively, with 13 bases between them.

The genes are TRBV7-6 and TRBJ2-1; tentative D call: TRBD2 (6 bases). V lost 5 bases, J lost 5 bases, and 16 bases lay in between. CDR1 is SGHVS, CDR2 FNYEAQ, per germline. The CDR3 has 15 amino acids. The chain's CDR3 is CASSKRGGWDNEQFF. The CDR3 nucleotides are TGTGCCAGCAGCAAAAGGGGAGGTTGGGACAATGAGCAGTTCTTC.

In the case of this clone: Within the sample, other DNA sequences also encode this same CDR3. The chain carries TRBV18 and TRBJ2-3, with D uncertain. V dropped 0 bases and J dropped 6 bases, with 4 bases sitting between them. The CDR3 covers 12 residues. Germline assignment: CDR1 KGHSH and CDR2 LQKENI. Written as DNA, the CDR3 is TGTGCCAGCTCACCACCAACGGATACGCAGTATTTT. Its translation: CASSPPTDTQYF.

This clone was observed a few times. The same CDR3 is also encoded by other DNA sequences in this sample. The V gene is TRBV7-2, the J gene TRBJ2-3; weak D call: TRBD2 (5 bases). Germline V CDR1 and CDR2: SGHTA, FQGNSA. The CDR3 is 13 amino acids. V gave up 5 bases and J gave up 0 bases, with 6 bases separating them. The CDR3 is CASSAGSTDTQYF. CDR3 nucleotide sequence: TGTGCCAGCAGCGCGGGTAGCACAGATACGCAGTATTTT.

This clone was observed a handful of times. The chain uses TRBV5-4 and TRBJ2-3; weak D call: TRBD2 (5 bases). The germline V and J ends were trimmed by 3 bases and 3 bases, with 17 bases remaining between them. Per germline, CDR1 SGHNT and CDR2 YYREEE (reference sequence). This CDR3 spans 16 amino acids. DNA of the CDR3: TGTGCCAGCAGCTACCAAGCGGTAAGAGGTACAGATACGCAGTATTTT. It codes for CASSYQAVRGTDTQYF.

V and J are TRBV5-4 and TRBJ2-3; no clear D gene. The CDR3 loop spans 12 amino acids. Looked up from germline, CDR1 is SGHNT and CDR2 is YYREEE (reference sequence). V was shortened by 5 bases and J by 9 bases, with 13 bases between the two germline ends. The CDR3 DNA reads as TGTGCCAGCAGTTCCGCTCGATACACGCAGTATTTT. Translation: CASSSARYTQYF.

CDR3 DNA: TGTGCCAGCAGCTTGGACCACCGACTAGCGGGGCGTGAGACCCAGTACTTC. This translates into CASSLDHRLAGRETQYF. The J gene is TRBJ2-5, the V gene TRBV5-4; 11 nucleotides line up with TRBD2. The CDR3 extends over 17 amino acids. The J segment lost 5 bases and the V segment lost 0 bases, leaving 9 bases of the junction unmatched. Germline V CDR1 and CDR2: SGHNT, YYREEE (reference sequence).

This clone was counted a few times. V is TRBV18 and J is TRBJ1-1; D gene uncertain. CDR3 length: 14 residues. V was trimmed by 2 bases and J by 0 bases, leaving 7 bases between them. Germline CDR1 is KGHSH and CDR2 is LQKENI. CDR3 sequence: CASSPGVVNTEAFF. The DNA of the CDR3 is TGTGCCAGCTCACCAGGAGTGGTGAACACTGAAGCTTTCTTT. Supplemented by reference TRBV18 and TRBJ1-1, the full variable domain reads NAGVMQNPRHLVRRRGQEARLRCSPMKGHSHVYWYRQLPEEGLKFMVYLQKENIIDESGMPKERFSAEFPKEGPSILRIQQVVRGDSAAYFCASSPGVVNTEAFFGQGTRLTVV.